One and the same sample provided the 24 T cell receptor beta chains below, sequenced in a study of shared clonotypes between healthy human individuals (dated by TCRdb to the early 2020s). Libraries were built with the immunoSEQ multiplex PCR assay. TCRdb provides this immuneACCESS table in a form limited to in-frame rearrangements. Some clones are lacking; in checked studies, under half of them reflect an unresolved V gene, and why the rest are absent is not known. For this sample the table gives a few million clones, of which around 90% were detected only once. More than 0.12% of the sample is taken by the ten largest. Sequenced: naive CD4+ T cells sorted from blood. The cell subset or site label, read with the paper, signifies: CD45RA+ positively selected. The receptors stem from a man between 18 and 35 years old in good health.

This chain uses TRBV15 with TRBJ2-1, with D unclear. Germline CDR1 reads LNHNV; CDR2 reads YYDKDF (reference sequence). This CDR3 spans 12 amino acids. V lost 5 bases to trimming and J lost 9 bases, with 11 bases between them. DNA of the CDR3: TGTGCCACCAGCCGCCGCGGAATTGAGCAGTTCTTC. The encoded protein is CATSRRGIEQFF.

This rearrangement joins TRBV25-1 to TRBJ2-5, with D uncertain. Germline V gene sequence: CDR1 MGHDK, CDR2 SYGVNS. The CDR3 consists of 15 residues. V lost 0 bases and J lost 5, with 13 bases in between. The CDR3 DNA reads as TGTGCCAGCAGTGAATATCCCGTGGTTGGGGAGACCCAGTACTTC. It is translated as CASSEYPVVGETQYF.

The sample holds one count of this clone. The chain has TRBV27 and TRBJ2-1; 8 nucleotides line up with TRBD2. The CDR3 covers 15 residues. The germline V gene has CDR1 MNHEY and CDR2 SMNVEV (reference sequence). With V trimmed by 10 bases and J by 2 bases, 10 bases remained unmatched. CDR3 region: CATNPGGEPYNEQFF. For the CDR3, the DNA is TGTGCCACCAACCCCGGGGGGGAACCCTACAATGAGCAGTTCTTC.

CDR3 DNA: TGTGCCAGCAGATATGGGACAGGGCGCGTCGACGAGCAGTACTTC. It codes for CASRYGTGRVDEQYF. This chain uses TRBV11-2 with TRBJ2-7; the match to TRBD1 covers 9 bases. V lost 6 bases to trimming and J lost 5 bases; unmatched junction nucleotides: 11. The CDR3 is made up of 15 amino acids. Germline values: CDR1 SGHAT, CDR2 FQNNGV.

This sequence joins TRBV4-2 and TRBJ2-3; 8 bases are shared with TRBD2. Germline values: CDR1 LGHNA, CDR2 YNFKEQ. J lost 6 bases, V lost 2 bases, and 7 bases had no gene match. The CDR3 sequence is 15 residues long. The CDR3 protein is CASSQTGGPTDTQYF. The DNA for the CDR3 is TGTGCCAGCAGCCAAACGGGGGGGCCAACCGATACGCAGTATTTT.

The chain uses TRBV4-2 and TRBJ2-1; the match to TRBD2 covers 12 bases. Trimming at V came to 6 bases and at J to 7 bases, leaving 7 bases not matched to a gene. From germline, CDR1 is LGHNA and CDR2 YNFKEQ. The CDR3 runs to 15 residues. The CDR3, as DNA: TGTGCCAGCAGACTAGCGGGGGGCACCAAGAATGAGCAGTTCTTC. It is translated as CASRLAGGTKNEQFF.

This chain links TRBV12-5 with TRBJ2-2; 7 bases are a match to TRBD2. The ends lost 8 bases at V and 0 bases at J; junction bases unmatched: 0. The CDR3 length is 13 residues. Germline CDR1 LGHNT, CDR2 FRNRAP. CDR3 DNA: TGTGCTAGTAGCGGGGCGAACACCGGGGAGCTGTTTTTT. It specifies CASSGANTGELFF.

This clone was counted once. The chain recombines TRBV5-5 with TRBJ1-4, with 8 bases lining up with TRBD1. CDR3 size: 14 residues. In germline, CDR1 is SGHKS, CDR2 YYEKEE (reference sequence). V trimming: 4 bases; J trimming: 8 bases; junction bases outside the gene matches: 7. CDR3 loop: CASSPGGAGEKLFF. The CDR3 DNA sequence: TGTGCCAGCAGCCCAGGGGGCGCAGGGGAAAAACTGTTTTTT.

As concerns this clone: The sample contains more than one DNA sequence encoding this CDR3. As DNA, the CDR3 is TGCGCCAGCAGCTTGGACGGAAGCAATCAGCCCCAGCATTTT. The encoded protein is CASSLDGSNQPQHF. The chain carries TRBV5-1 and TRBJ1-5; D call uncertain. Trimming removed 0 bases at V and 1 base at J, with 5 bases between. This CDR3 region has 14 residues. Germline-derived CDR1 and CDR2 are SGHRS and YFSETQ.

As regards this clone: The sample has other DNA sequences that encode this CDR3 too. The J gene is TRBJ2-1, the V gene TRBV4-3; D is undetermined. The CDR3 consists of 13 residues. V was pared by 3 bases and J by 4 bases, with 7 bases between. CDR1 and CDR2 from the germline V gene are LGHNA and YSLEER. The CDR3 here is CASSQDHYNEQFF. The DNA for the CDR3 is TGCGCCAGCAGCCAGGACCATTACAATGAGCAGTTCTTC.

The gene calls are TRBV28 and TRBJ1-5; 8 positions agree with TRBD1. V gave up 6 bases and J gave up 2 bases; unmatched junction bases: 9. The CDR3 is made up of 16 amino acids. Germline V gene sequence: CDR1 MDHEN, CDR2 SYDVKM. CDR3 DNA sequence: TGTGCCAGCAGAAAGCAGGGGGCTAACGGCAATCAGCCCCAGCATTTT. Its protein is CASRKQGANGNQPQHF.

The chain uses TRBV19 and TRBJ2-3; no reliable D call. CDR1 is LNHDA, CDR2 SQIVND, per germline (reference sequence). The CDR3 has 14 amino acids. V lost 2 bases and J 2 bases, leaving 8 bases between the germline ends. CDR3 bases: TGTGCCAGTAGTATAAAAGGTCACACAGATACGCAGTATTTT. Translating gives CASSIKGHTDTQYF. Based on the CDR3 plus reference TRBV19 and TRBJ2-3, the full variable domain is DGGITQSPKYLFRKEGQNVTLSCEQNLNHDAMYWYRQDPGQGLRLIYYSQIVNDFQKGDIAEGYSVSREKKESFPLTVTSAQKNPTAFYLCASSIKGHTDTQYFGPGTRLTVL.

The rearrangement uses TRBV28 and TRBJ2-6, with D maybe TRBD1 (6 bases). Trimming removed 5 bases at V and 2 bases at J, with 10 bases between. The CDR3 spans 15 residues. The germline V gene has CDR1 MDHEN and CDR2 SYDVKM. CDR3 in DNA: TGTGCCAGCAGTCCTCAGGGGCCTGGGGCCAACGTCCTGACTTTC. It specifies CASSPQGPGANVLTF.

The chain has TRBV11-3 and TRBJ2-5; 7 bases fit TRBD2. The CDR3 consists of 16 residues. V shed 5 bases and J 1 base; nucleotides not matched to a gene: 10. CDR1 and CDR2 (germline): SGHNT, YENEEA. CDR3 sequence reads: CASSDRSGGSQETQYF. CDR3 sequence (DNA): TGTGCCAGCAGCGATCGGTCCGGGGGGAGCCAAGAGACCCAGTACTTC.

The chain couples TRBV9 to TRBJ2-1, with 8 nucleotides matching TRBD2. Germline V CDR1 and CDR2: SGDLS, YYNGEE. The CDR3 contains 15 residues. V trimming: 7 bases; J trimming: 5 bases; junction bases outside the gene matches: 11. CDR3 sequence (DNA): TGTGCCAGCTCCCCGGCCAGCGGGGGACACAATGAGCAGTTCTTC. Translation: CASSPASGGHNEQFF.

This chain links TRBV18 with TRBJ2-4, with 12 bases lining up with TRBD2. Trimming at V came to 0 bases and at J to 0 bases, leaving 3 bases not matched to a gene. The CDR3 is 18 amino acids. From germline, CDR1 is KGHSH and CDR2 LQKENI. CDR3: CASSPPLAGGLAKNIQYF. The CDR3 DNA reads TGTGCCAGCTCACCACCGCTAGCGGGAGGGCTAGCCAAAAACATTCAGTACTTC.

This sequence joins TRBV19 and TRBJ2-1, with 8 bases that match TRBD1. This CDR3 comprises 13 residues. Germline CDR1 reads LNHDA; CDR2 reads SQIVND (reference sequence). V lost 6 bases, J lost 8 bases, and 6 bases stayed unmatched. The CDR3 is CASSGQGTDEQFF. For the CDR3, the DNA is TGTGCCAGTAGCGGACAGGGTACCGATGAGCAGTTCTTC.

The chain recombines TRBV5-1 with TRBJ1-1; D is possibly TRBD1 (5 bases). V lost 3 bases and J 7 bases, leaving 13 bases between the germline ends. The CDR3 consists of 13 residues. Germline V gene sequence: CDR1 SGHRS, CDR2 YFSETQ. The CDR3 is CASSWGPEGEAFF. CDR3 in DNA: TGCGCCAGCAGCTGGGGCCCGGAGGGTGAAGCTTTCTTT.

The chain recombines TRBV6-6 with TRBJ1-2; 11 bases are a match to TRBD1. The germline V gene encodes CDR1 MNHNY and CDR2 SVGAGI (reference sequence). This CDR3 is built from 13 residues. Losses at the gene ends were 2 bases for V and 14 bases for J; bases not matched to a gene: 7. DNA of the CDR3: TGTGCCAGCAGTTACGGGGGACAGGGGGAAATAACCTTC. This translates into CASSYGGQGEITF.

The chain employs TRBV19 and TRBJ1-1, with D hard to call. The germline V and J ends were trimmed by 1 base and 1 base, with 10 bases remaining between them. The CDR3 extends over 15 amino acids. CDR1 is LNHDA and CDR2 is SQIVND in the germline V gene (reference sequence). CDR3 amino acids: CASSIVSGQNTEAFF. CDR3 sequence (DNA): TGTGCCAGTAGTATAGTTTCGGGTCAGAACACTGAAGCTTTCTTT.

The V call is TRBV9, the J call TRBJ2-2, with D perhaps TRBD1 (5 bases). CDR3 length equals 16 residues. Germline values: CDR1 SGDLS, CDR2 YYNGEE. The ends were cut back, 0 bases at V and 3 bases at J, with 12 bases in the middle. CDR3 DNA: TGTGCCAGCAGCGTAGCGGCAGCACAGGACACCGGGGAGCTGTTTTTT. Residues: CASSVAAAQDTGELFF.

The chain combines TRBV6-4 with TRBJ2-1, with 7 bases identical to TRBD2. Germline CDR1 MRHNA, CDR2 SNTAGT. With 5 bases clipped from V and 4 bases from J, the junction kept 2 bases outside the gene matches. The CDR3 is made up of 13 amino acids. The CDR3 protein is CASSMGGYNEQFF. CDR3 bases: TGTGCCAGCAGTATGGGGGGGTACAATGAGCAGTTCTTC.

This clone showed up just once. The chain joins TRBV7-9 to TRBJ2-5; possibly TRBD2 for D (6 bases). The germline gives CDR1 SEHNR, CDR2 FQNEAQ (reference sequence). V lost 5 bases, J lost 5 bases, and 12 bases lay in between. The CDR3 consists of 13 residues. The DNA for the CDR3 is TGTGCCAGCAGCAAATCCCGGGGGGAGACCCAGTACTTC. This gives the protein CASSKSRGETQYF.

The chain couples TRBV7-9 to TRBJ1-5, with a tentative D call TRBD1 (5 bases). The germline V and J ends were trimmed by 4 bases and 6 bases, with 16 bases remaining between them. The length of the CDR3 is 15 residues. Looked up from germline, CDR1 is SEHNR and CDR2 is FQNEAQ (reference sequence). CDR3 sequence: CASSSRGGLSQPQHF. CDR3 sequence (DNA): TGTGCCAGCAGCTCCCGGGGGGGTTTGAGTCAGCCCCAGCATTTT.